Following are 32 T cell receptor beta chains from one sample sequenced in a study of blood T cell repertoires in COVID-19. The method was immunoSEQ multiplex PCR; TCRdb's version includes in-frame clones alone and lacks a portion of them. The sample carries roughly 370,000 clones, about 87% recorded once. The sequenced material came from PBMCs or T cells enriched from blood (not recorded which). Source of these receptors: a woman aged 45-65 years who had recovered from COVID-19.

This clone was counted a single time. The chain links TRBV3-1 (or the pseudogene TRBV3-2) to TRBJ1-5; D is ambiguous. This CDR3 region has 14 residues. Between the trimmed V and J ends, which lost 2 bases and 4 bases, there was a span of 9 bases. The germline CDR1 and CDR2 sequences are LGHDT and YNNKEL (reference sequence). The CDR3 DNA reads TGTGCCAGCAGCCAAAAATCGGGGAATCAGCCCCAGCATTTT. As protein: CASSQKSGNQPQHF.

This rearrangement joins TRBV2 to TRBJ1-3; a weak D match, TRBD1 (5 bases). Trimming removed 10 bases at V and 1 base at J, with 14 bases between. The CDR3 has 14 amino acids. Germline CDR1 reads SNHLY; CDR2 reads FYNNEI. The CDR3 DNA reads TGTGCCACAATCCCTCAGGGTTCTGGAAACACCATATATTTT. Residues: CATIPQGSGNTIYF.

The rearrangement uses TRBV7-9 and TRBJ2-2; 7 nucleotides agree with TRBD2. There are 15 residues in the CDR3. V dropped 2 bases and J dropped 6; count of bases not matched to a gene: 6. Per germline, CDR1 SEHNR and CDR2 FQNEAQ (reference sequence). The DNA of the CDR3 is TGTGCCAGCAGCTTACGCGGGGGTGGATCCGGGGAGCTGTTTTTT. Translated: CASSLRGGGSGELFF.

This sequence joins TRBV19 and TRBJ2-7; D might be TRBD2 (6 bases). Looked up from germline, CDR1 is LNHDA and CDR2 is SQIVND (reference sequence). CDR3 length: 13 amino acids. Trimming shortened V by 9 bases and J by 5 bases, and 17 bases separated the two germline ends. The CDR3 sequence: CARLAGHLDEQYF. Written as DNA, the CDR3 is TGTGCCAGACTAGCCGGCCATTTGGACGAGCAGTACTTC.

The rearrangement links TRBV5-1 to TRBJ1-1, with 7 bases matching TRBD1. With V trimmed by 3 bases and J by 5 bases, 7 bases remained unmatched. The CDR3 is 14 residues long. The germline V gene has CDR1 SGHRS and CDR2 YFSETQ. CDR3 DNA: TGCGCCAGCAGCTCACAGGGGCGAGGGACTGAAGCTTTCTTT. Translated: CASSSQGRGTEAFF.

The genes are TRBV6-5 and TRBJ2-7, with 8 bases matching TRBD2. Trimming at V came to 5 bases and at J to 5 bases, leaving 8 bases not matched to a gene. The CDR3 runs to 14 residues. Germline CDR1 reads MNHEY; CDR2 reads SVGAGI. The CDR3: CASSPRTSHDEQYF. The DNA of the CDR3 is TGTGCCAGCAGTCCCAGGACTAGCCACGACGAGCAGTACTTC.

With regard to this clone: Distinct nucleotide sequences in the sample also encode this CDR3. The J gene is TRBJ1-3, the V gene TRBV7-2, with no clear D. The CDR3 is 15 residues long. The V gene lost 1 base and the J gene lost 0 bases, with 7 bases spanning the gap. Germline V CDR1 and CDR2: SGHTA, FQGNSA. The CDR3 loop is CASSLVAGSGNTIYF. CDR3 coding DNA: TGTGCCAGCAGCTTAGTGGCAGGCTCTGGAAACACCATATATTTT.

V usage is TRBV11-3 and J usage is TRBJ1-1; possibly TRBD1 for D (5 bases). V was shortened by 5 bases and J by 0 bases, with 7 bases between the two germline ends. CDR3 size: 13 residues. Germline V CDR1 and CDR2: SGHNT, YENEEA. CDR3 bases: TGTGCCAGCAGCCGACAGTTGAACACTGAAGCTTTCTTT. Translating gives CASSRQLNTEAFF. Based on the CDR3 plus reference TRBV11-3 and TRBJ1-1, the full variable domain is EAGVVQSPRYKIIEKKQPVAFWCNPISGHNTLYWYLQNLGQGPELLIRYENEEAVDDSQLPKDRFSAERLKGVDSTLKIQPAELGDSAVYLCASSRQLNTEAFFGQGTRLTVV.

The chain links TRBV5-5 to TRBJ2-1; 8 bases align to TRBD2. The CDR3 is 18 amino acids. The V gene end was trimmed by 4 bases and the J gene end by 0 bases; junction bases not matched to a gene: 12. Germline V gene sequence: CDR1 SGHKS, CDR2 YYEKEE (reference sequence). The CDR3 region is CASSPAPGGHSSYNEQFF. The CDR3 coding sequence is TGTGCCAGCAGCCCGGCACCGGGGGGGCATAGCTCCTACAATGAGCAGTTCTTC.

The chain links TRBV28 to TRBJ1-6, with TRBD1 matching 11 bases. From germline, CDR1 is MDHEN and CDR2 SYDVKM. V lost 5 bases to trimming and J lost 9 bases; unmatched junction nucleotides: 9. This CDR3 is 16 amino acids long. The CDR3 sequence is CASSQNIGTGGSPLHF. The CDR3 coding sequence is TGTGCCAGCAGTCAAAATATCGGGACAGGGGGTTCACCCCTCCACTTT.

V gene TRBV27 combines with J gene TRBJ1-1, with D possibly TRBD1 on 6 matching bases. Trimming took 8 bases from V and 4 from J, leaving 14 bases between them. The CDR3 length is 13 residues. Germline values: CDR1 MNHEY, CDR2 SMNVEV (reference sequence). The CDR3 nucleotides read TGTGCCAGCTGGTCAGGGGAGATCACTGAAGCTTTCTTT. This encodes CASWSGEITEAFF.

The J gene is TRBJ2-1, the V gene TRBV29-1; TRBD2 agrees at 10 bases. This CDR3 is 15 amino acids long. Germline V gene data show CDR1 as SQVTM and CDR2 as ANQGSEA. Unmatched junction bases numbered 10, after V lost 3 bases and J lost 8 bases. In DNA, the CDR3 is TGCAGCGTTGAGCTGGGGACTAGCGAGTCTTATGAGCAGTTCTTC. It specifies CSVELGTSESYEQFF.

The rearrangement links TRBV7-9 to TRBJ1-1; TRBD1 aligns across 7 bases. Germline V gene sequence: CDR1 SEHNR, CDR2 FQNEAQ (reference sequence). The CDR3 spans 15 residues. The junction had 8 bases not matched to a gene; V was cut back by 2 bases and J by 5 bases. The CDR3: CASSLREGAGTEAFF. CDR3 DNA: TGTGCCAGCAGCTTAAGAGAGGGGGCAGGAACTGAAGCTTTCTTT.

This chain links TRBV6-1 with TRBJ2-7; 10 bases are a match to TRBD1. In germline, CDR1 is MNHNS, CDR2 SASEGT. The CDR3 runs to 17 residues. Trimming removed 1 base from V and 3 bases from J; junction bases left unmatched: 9. The CDR3 sequence: CASSEGRDRGLGYEQYF. CDR3 DNA: TGTGCCAGCAGTGAAGGTCGGGACAGGGGACTGGGCTACGAGCAGTACTTC.

The rearrangement uses TRBV6-2 or TRBV6-3 and TRBJ1-5; D remains ambiguous. This CDR3 has 12 residues. Trimming took 2 bases from V and 9 from J, leaving 8 bases between them. Looked up from germline, CDR1 is MNHEY and CDR2 is SVGEGT. In DNA form, the CDR3 reads TGTGCCAGCAGTTACCAACAGTGGCCCCAGCATTTT. Its translation is CASSYQQWPQHF.

The chain recombines TRBV30 with TRBJ1-6; D might be TRBD1 (5 bases). Germline CDR1 GTSNPN, CDR2 SVGIG (reference sequence). V was cut by 1 base and J by 5 bases, with 18 bases left in between. The CDR3 is 17 amino acids. CDR3 DNA: TGTGCCTGGAGTGACCCACGTCTGGGGCTGAATAATTCACCCCTCCACTTT. Translated: CAWSDPRLGLNNSPLHF.

This sequence joins TRBV5-1 and TRBJ1-3, with 10 bases fitting TRBD1. The trim removed 4 bases at V and 8 bases at J, leaving 12 bases unmatched. The CDR3 is 16 amino acids. CDR1 SGHRS and CDR2 YFSETQ come from the germline V gene. Here the CDR3 reads CASSRSAGQGLDTIYF. In nucleotides, the CDR3 is TGCGCCAGCAGCCGAAGTGCGGGACAGGGGCTGGACACCATATATTTT.

V usage is TRBV7-9 and J usage is TRBJ1-2; 7 bases align to TRBD1. The V gene's germline CDR1 is SEHNR and CDR2 FQNEAQ (reference sequence). V gave up 6 bases and J gave up 3 bases; unmatched junction bases: 7. The CDR3 length is 14 residues. DNA for the CDR3: TGTGCCAGCAGGCGGACGCAGGGGGACTATGGCTACACCTTC. Its protein product is CASRRTQGDYGYTF. Supplemented by reference TRBV7-9 and TRBJ1-2, the full variable domain reads DTGVSQNPRHKITKRGQNVTFRCDPISEHNRLYWYRQTLGQGPEFLTYFQNEAQLEKSRLLSDRFSAERPKGSFSTLEIQRTEQGDSAMYLCASRRTQGDYGYTFGSGTRLTVV.

The chain links TRBV6-2 or TRBV6-3 to TRBJ1-5; TRBD1 agrees at 9 bases. Germline V CDR1 and CDR2: MNHEY, SVGEGT. Losses at the gene ends were 2 bases for V and 0 bases for J; bases not matched to a gene: 8. This CDR3 is built from 18 residues. The CDR3 here is CASSYPRDRVDSNQPQHF. DNA for the CDR3: TGTGCCAGCAGTTACCCCCGGGACAGGGTCGATAGCAATCAGCCCCAGCATTTT.

The CDR3 coding sequence is TGTGCCAGCAGCCCCGAGGCGGTCGGGGAGCTGTTTTTT. Amino acid sequence: CASSPEAVGELFF. J is TRBJ2-2 and V is TRBV2; no clear D. CDR3 size: 13 residues. V lost 6 bases, J lost 7 bases, and 12 bases lay in between. Germline assignment: CDR1 SNHLY and CDR2 FYNNEI.

This chain connects TRBV29-1 to TRBJ2-7, with D hard to call. Between the trimmed V and J ends, which lost 6 bases and 3 bases, there was a span of 9 bases. Germline V CDR1 and CDR2: SQVTM, ANQGSEA. The CDR3 runs 11 residues. The CDR3 DNA reads as TGCAGCGTCCCAGGAATCTACGAGCAGTACTTC. Translating gives CSVPGIYEQYF.

This clone was counted between two and nine times. J is TRBJ2-1 and V is TRBV10-3; 9 bases fit TRBD1. Germline assignment: CDR1 ENHRY and CDR2 SYGVKD. The junction had 7 bases not matched to a gene; V was cut back by 4 bases and J by 3 bases. This CDR3 contains 16 residues. CDR3 in DNA: TGTGCCATCAGTGTGGAGACAGGGGGATTCTACAATGAGCAGTTCTTC. Amino acids: CAISVETGGFYNEQFF.

This clone was seen once. This chain joins TRBV11-2 and TRBJ2-3; TRBD2 matches 9 bases. There are 17 residues in the CDR3. Germline assignment: CDR1 SGHAT and CDR2 FQNNGV. The V and J ends lost 1 base and 9 bases, in that order; junction bases with no gene match: 14. This CDR3 is CASSLGALAGGPETQYF. CDR3 DNA: TGTGCCAGCAGCTTAGGGGCGTTGGCGGGGGGGCCGGAGACGCAGTATTTT.

As to this clone: Other DNA sequences in the sample encode the same CDR3. The chain recombines TRBV19 with TRBJ1-5; a possible D gene is TRBD1 (6 bases). Germline V gene sequence: CDR1 LNHDA, CDR2 SQIVND (reference sequence). This CDR3 is built from 13 residues. Trimming removed 8 bases from V and 4 bases from J, with 12 bases in between. The CDR3: CASGQTYNQPQHF. In DNA form, the CDR3 reads TGTGCCAGTGGACAGACGTATAATCAGCCCCAGCATTTT.

J is TRBJ2-1 and V is TRBV9; the D gene is possibly TRBD2 (5 bases). Trimming took 0 bases from V and 0 from J, leaving 13 bases between them. CDR1 and CDR2 from the germline V gene are SGDLS and YYNGEE. The CDR3 consists of 17 residues. CDR3 bases: TGTGCCAGCAGCGTAGAGAGGGTAACGAGCTCCTACAATGAGCAGTTCTTC. It codes for CASSVERVTSSYNEQFF.

V gene TRBV6-5 combines with J gene TRBJ1-2; weak D call: TRBD1 (5 bases). CDR3 length: 14 amino acids. V dropped 6 bases and J dropped 2 bases, with 13 bases sitting between them. The germline V gene encodes CDR1 MNHEY and CDR2 SVGAGI. The CDR3 sequence: CASSPWGGNYGYTF. CDR3 in DNA: TGTGCCAGCAGCCCCTGGGGCGGCAACTATGGCTACACCTTC.

The rearrangement uses TRBV18 and TRBJ2-1; 10 bases are a match to TRBD1. The V gene's germline CDR1 is KGHSH and CDR2 LQKENI. The CDR3 is 17 residues long. V trimming: 0 bases; J trimming: 1 base; junction bases outside the gene matches: 3. In DNA form, the CDR3 reads TGTGCCAGCTCACCACCGACAGGGGGCCTGTCCTACAATGAGCAGTTCTTC. It is translated as CASSPPTGGLSYNEQFF.

The chain links TRBV6-5 to TRBJ2-3, with TRBD2 identical over 9 bases. CDR1 MNHEY and CDR2 SVGAGI come from the germline V gene. The V segment lost 2 bases and the J segment 6 bases; nucleotides outside the gene matches: 6. The CDR3 sequence is 15 residues long. The CDR3 sequence: CASSYRGLARDTQYF. CDR3 coding DNA: TGTGCCAGCAGTTACCGGGGACTAGCACGTGATACGCAGTATTTT.

The chain employs TRBV30 and TRBJ1-2; no firm D call. CDR3 length equals 11 residues. Per germline, CDR1 GTSNPN and CDR2 SVGIG (reference sequence). V was cut by 7 bases and J by 6 bases, with 12 bases left in between. The CDR3 sequence is CASAWAHGYTF. The CDR3 DNA follows: TGTGCCTCCGCTTGGGCCCATGGCTACACCTTC. Full variable domain (remainder filled in from reference TRBV30 and TRBJ1-2): SQTIHQWPATLVQPVGSPLSLECTVEGTSNPNLYWYRQAAGRGLQLLFYSVGIGQISSEVPQNLSASRPQDRQFILSSKKLLLSDSGFYLCASAWAHGYTFGSGTRLTVV.

This chain uses TRBV7-9 with TRBJ1-2; D gene unclear. CDR1 is SEHNR, CDR2 FQNEAQ, per germline (reference sequence). Trimming shortened V by 1 base and J by 8 bases, and 11 bases separated the two germline ends. CDR3 length: 13 residues. CDR3 bases: TGTGCCAGCAGCTTAGGGGCAGGCTGGGGCTACACCTTC. Protein product: CASSLGAGWGYTF.

The chain has TRBV9 and TRBJ2-3; 13 bases align to TRBD2. Germline V CDR1 and CDR2: SGDLS, YYNGEE. V lost 3 bases and J lost 1; bases outside the gene matches: 5. This CDR3 comprises 17 residues. The CDR3 spells CASSAPGLAGGTDTQYF. In DNA, the CDR3 is TGTGCCAGCAGCGCCCCAGGACTAGCGGGGGGCACAGATACGCAGTATTTT.

V usage is TRBV18 and J usage is TRBJ1-4; no clear D. The V gene lost 3 bases and the J gene lost 3 bases, with 14 bases spanning the gap. This CDR3 comprises 16 residues. CDR1 and CDR2 (germline): KGHSH, LQKENI. The CDR3 sequence is CASSPPAELANEKLFF. CDR3 coding DNA: TGTGCCAGCTCACCCCCCGCCGAGCTGGCTAATGAAAAACTGTTTTTT. Combining the CDR3 with reference TRBV18 and TRBJ1-4 gives the whole variable domain NAGVMQNPRHLVRRRGQEARLRCSPMKGHSHVYWYRQLPEEGLKFMVYLQKENIIDESGMPKERFSAEFPKEGPSILRIQQVVRGDSAAYFCASSPPAELANEKLFFGSGTQLSVL.